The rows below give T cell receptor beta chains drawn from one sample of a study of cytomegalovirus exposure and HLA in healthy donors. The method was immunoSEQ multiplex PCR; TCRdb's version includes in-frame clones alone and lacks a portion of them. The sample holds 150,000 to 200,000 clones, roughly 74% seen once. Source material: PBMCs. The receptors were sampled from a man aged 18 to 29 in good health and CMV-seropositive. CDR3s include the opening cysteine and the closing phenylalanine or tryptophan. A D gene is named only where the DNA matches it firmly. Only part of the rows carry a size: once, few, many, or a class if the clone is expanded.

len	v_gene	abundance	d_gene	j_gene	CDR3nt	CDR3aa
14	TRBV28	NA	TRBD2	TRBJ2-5	TGTGCCAGCAGATTCAGCGGGAGTTCGAAGACCCAGTACTTC	CASRFSGSSKTQYF
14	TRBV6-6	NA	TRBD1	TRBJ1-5	TGTGCCAGCACCCTAGGGGGCCTCAATCAGCCCCAGCATTTT	CASTLGGLNQPQHF
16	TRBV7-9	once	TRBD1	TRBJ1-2	TGTGCCAGCAGCCCGACAGGGTCAACAGGTTCGTCTGGCTACACCTTC	CASSPTGSTGSSGYTF
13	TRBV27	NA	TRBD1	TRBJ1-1	TGTGCCAGCAGTTGGCAGGGGGCAACCGAAGCTTTCTTT	CASSWQGATEAFF
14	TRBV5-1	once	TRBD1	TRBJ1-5	TGCGCCAGCAGCCCCGGGACAGGGAATCAGCCCCAGCATTTT	CASSPGTGNQPQHF
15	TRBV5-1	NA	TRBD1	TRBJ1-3	TGCGCCAGCAGCTTGGTGGGACAGGGGGCAGACACCATATATTTT	CASSLVGQGADTIYF
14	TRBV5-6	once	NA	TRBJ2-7	TGTGCCAGCAGCCGGAGAGGGAGTCGCGGCGAGCAGTACTTC	CASSRRGSRGEQYF
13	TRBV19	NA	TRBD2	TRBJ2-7	TGTGCCAGTAGTACAGCTAGCGGCTACGAGCAGTACTTC	CASSTASGYEQYF
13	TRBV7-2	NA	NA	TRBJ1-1	TGTGCCAGCAGCCTTTGGCTCTCCAGTGAAGCTTTCTTT	CASSLWLSSEAFF
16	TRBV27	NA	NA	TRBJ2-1	TGTGCCAGCAGTTTATTTGGAGGGAGCTCCTACAATGAGCAGTTCTTC	CASSLFGGSSYNEQFF
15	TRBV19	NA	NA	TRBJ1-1	TGTGCCAGTAGTACTCCAGGGGAACTAAACACTGAAGCTTTCTTT	CASSTPGELNTEAFF
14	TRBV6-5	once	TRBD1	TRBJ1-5	TGTGCCAGCAGTCCCGGACAGGACAATCAGCCCCAGCATTTT	CASSPGQDNQPQHF
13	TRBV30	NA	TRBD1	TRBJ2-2	TGTGCCTGGGCCCCGACAGGGACCGGGGAGCTGTTTTTT	CAWAPTGTGELFF
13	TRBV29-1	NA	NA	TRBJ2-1	TGCAGCGTTGGTCCCGGAGTAGGGAGTGAGCAGTTCTTC	CSVGPGVGSEQFF
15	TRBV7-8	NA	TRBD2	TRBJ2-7	TGTGCCAGCAGCCTAAGACCCGGGACTAGCAACGAGCAGTACTTC	CASSLRPGTSNEQYF
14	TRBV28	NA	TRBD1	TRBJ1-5	TGTGCCAGCAGAACGGGACAGCTTTATCAGCCCCAGCATTTT	CASRTGQLYQPQHF
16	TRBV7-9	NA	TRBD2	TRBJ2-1	TGTGCCAGCAGCTTAGGAGCTAGCGGCACCTACAATGAGCAGTTCTTC	CASSLGASGTYNEQFF
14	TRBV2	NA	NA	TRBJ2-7	TGTGCCAGCAGTGAGTTCAGGGGAAGGGGGGAGCAGTACTTC	CASSEFRGRGEQYF
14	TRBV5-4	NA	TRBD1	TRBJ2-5	TGTGCCAGCAGCAAGGGACAGATCCAAGAGACCCAGTACTTC	CASSKGQIQETQYF
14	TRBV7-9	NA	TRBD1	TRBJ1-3	TGTGCCAGCGGGACAATACAGGGGGGAAACACCATATATTTT	CASGTIQGGNTIYF
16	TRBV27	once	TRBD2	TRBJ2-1	TGTGCCAGCAGTTTACCTACTAGCGGGCGATACAATGAGCAGTTCTTC	CASSLPTSGRYNEQFF